Below, one T cell receptor beta chain is given with its context. Libraries were prepared by immunoSEQ multiplex PCR; TCRdb keeps only in-frame clonotypes and omits some of them. The data contain 250,000 to 300,000 clones, around 84% of them singletons. This sample is drawn from a study of blood T cell repertoires in COVID-19. Study details: Nucleic acid was either cDNA or gDNA, and it came from T cells, B-cell-depleted T cells, or PBMCs.

What was sequenced was peripheral blood. The receptor was isolated from a woman aged 60-75 years with COVID-19, enrolled during active disease.

The CDR3 nucleotides read TGTGCCAGCAGTCTAGGTACAGGGGTCACTGAAGCTTTCTTT. Its protein product is CASSLGTGVTEAFF. The rearrangement joins TRBV28 to TRBJ1-1; TRBD1 matches at 7 bases. The CDR3 extends over 14 amino acids. Per the germline V gene, CDR1 is MDHEN and CDR2 is SYDVKM. V shed 5 bases, J shed 4 bases, and the junction held 7 bases outside the gene matches.